What follows are 5 T cell receptor beta chains derived from one specimen sequenced in a study of T-cell reconstitution after alpha-beta-depleted transplantation in children. For TCRbeta, the library was prepared with unique molecular identifiers. A single record per CDR3 protein comes from TCRdb applying MiXCR to the PCR reads. Of approximately 190,000 distinct CDR3 sequences listed, around 8.4% are singletons. Material: PBMCs, mostly from graft donor cells, obtained 360 days after TCRalphabeta/CD19-depleted stem cell transplant. All receptors derive from a male patient between 2 and 10 years old who had a stem cell transplant for acute myeloid leukemia, so the T cells may come from the graft donor.

This clonotype was detected a few times. The rearrangement uses TRBV7-2 and TRBJ2-7, with D perhaps matching TRBD2 (5 bases). Germline V gene sequence: CDR1 SGHTA, CDR2 FQGNSA. CDR3 length: 14 residues. Trimming cost V 3 bases and J 1 base, with 10 bases left between them. This CDR3 is CASSLTGGSYEQYF. The CDR3 DNA follows: TGTGCCAGCAGCTTGACTGGAGGATCCTACGAGCAGTACTTC. Variable domain in full (rest from reference TRBV7-2 and TRBJ2-7): GAGVSQSPSNKVTEKGKDVELRCDPISGHTALYWYRQSLGQGLEFLIYFQGNSAPDKSGLPSDRFSAERTGGSVSTLTIQRTQQEDSAVYLCASSLTGGSYEQYFGPGTRLTVT.

The CDR3 is CSVSSGKVSDTQYF. The CDR3 nucleotides are TGCAGCGTTTCTAGCGGGAAGGTATCGGATACGCAGTATTTT. The chain recombines TRBV29-1 with TRBJ2-3; 9 bases are shared with TRBD2. Trimming cost V 5 bases and J 6 bases; bases outside gene matches: 9. CDR3 length: 14 amino acids. Looked up from germline, CDR1 is SQVTM and CDR2 is ANQGSEA.

This clonotype was detected only a few times. J is TRBJ2-5 and V is TRBV4-1, with D perhaps TRBD2 (7 bases). Germline V gene lookup returns CDR1 MGHRA and CDR2 YSYEKL. V was clipped by 2 bases and J by 1 base, with 17 bases between them. CDR3 length: 17 residues. CDR3 residues: CASSQLAGAKIQETQYF. CDR3 nucleotides: TGCGCCAGCAGCCAACTGGCGGGGGCGAAAATCCAAGAGACCCAGTACTTC.

The V call is TRBV20-1, the J call TRBJ2-7; D perhaps matches TRBD2 (6 bases). This CDR3 region has 12 residues. V shed 3 bases and J shed 2 bases, with 8 bases lying between them. Germline V gives CDR1 DFQATT, CDR2 SNEGSKA (reference sequence). In DNA, the CDR3 is TGCAGTGCTAGGACTAGGGCCTACGAGCAGTACTTC. It specifies CSARTRAYEQYF.

The chain has TRBV7-2 and TRBJ1-1; tentative D call: TRBD1 (6 bases). The CDR3 consists of 14 residues. Germline CDR1 is SGHTA and CDR2 is FQGNSA. V was cut by 6 bases and J by 12 bases, with 23 bases left in between. CDR3 nucleotides: TGTGCCAGCAGTTACCCAGGGGCGCCTCTCACGCCTTTCTTT. Protein product: CASSYPGAPLTPFF.